These T cell receptor beta chains were read from a single sample in a study of neurological immune-mediated disorders. TCRdb reprocessed the 5' RACE reads with MiXCR, giving one entry per CDR3 protein. The sample holds approximately 48,000 distinct CDR3 sequences, 9.5% to 15% seen once. Sequencing was performed on PBMCs. These TCRs come from a male donor with HTLV-1-associated myelopathy (HAM/TSP). The CDR3 runs from the conserved cysteine through the conserved F or W. A D gene is named only where the DNA matches it firmly. The size field is filled for only some rows; it gives once, few, many or a size class.

TGTGCCAGCAGCCCCGGGACAGGGGATTCCGGGGAGCTGTTTTTT	CASSPGTGDSGELFF	TRBJ2-2	few	TRBD1	TRBV5-5
TGCGCCAGCAGCCTGACGGGGGGTCCCTCTGAAGCTTTCTTT	CASSLTGGPSEAFF	TRBJ1-1	NA	NA	TRBV5-1
TGTGCCAGCAGTTACCTGGCTCTCTCTGGAAACACCATATATTTT	CASSYLALSGNTIYF	TRBJ1-3	NA	NA	TRBV6-2/TRBV6-3
TGTGCCAGCAGCGTCGGCTTTTCCTACGAGCAGTACTTC	CASSVGFSYEQYF	TRBJ2-7	many	NA	TRBV9
TGTGCCAGCAGCCAAGAGTTCAGGACAGGGAACGAAAAACTGTTTTTT	CASSQEFRTGNEKLFF	TRBJ1-4	many	TRBD1	TRBV3-1
TGTGCCAGCAGCGGATCAGGGGGCCCCACTGAAGCTTTCTTT	CASSGSGGPTEAFF	TRBJ1-1	many	TRBD1	TRBV7-2
TGCAGCGTTGGACTAGCGGGGGTAGGGAATGAGCAGTTCTTC	CSVGLAGVGNEQFF	TRBJ2-1	many	TRBD2	TRBV29-1
TGTGCCAGCAGCCAGAGGACCGAAGCTTTCTTT	CASSQRTEAFF	TRBJ1-1	many	NA	TRBV3-1
TGTGCCAGCAGTTACTCCCTCATCCCTGGGGCCAACGTCCTGACTTTC	CASSYSLIPGANVLTF	TRBJ2-6	many	NA	TRBV6-2/TRBV6-3
TGTGCCAGCAGCTTAGACTACACCGGGGAGCTGTTTTTT	CASSLDYTGELFF	TRBJ2-2	many	NA	TRBV7-2
TGTGCCAGCAGCCAAGATCGGGGTGAGGAGCAGTACTTC	CASSQDRGEEQYF	TRBJ2-7	many	NA	TRBV3-1
TGCAGTGCCATTAGCGGGGGAGGCACAGATACGCAGTATTTT	CSAISGGGTDTQYF	TRBJ2-3	many	TRBD2	TRBV20-1
TGCGCCAGCAGCTTGGGAGGTTTGAATGAGCAGTTCTTC	CASSLGGLNEQFF	TRBJ2-1	many	NA	TRBV5-1
TGTGCCAGCATCGGTGGACAGGGTATTGAAAAACTGTTTTTT	CASIGGQGIEKLFF	TRBJ1-4	many	TRBD1	TRBV28
TGCGCCAGCAGCCGGCGGGGGTACCAGACAGATACGCAGTATTTT	CASSRRGYQTDTQYF	TRBJ2-3	many	TRBD2	TRBV4-3
TGTGCCAGCAGGACCCACGGTAAACTCCGGCGGAGCTCGAACACTGAAGCTTTCTTT	CASRTHGKLRRSSNTEAFF	TRBJ1-1	many	NA	TRBV6-6
TGTGCCAGCAGCGTGCAGGGGGCAGAGACCCAGTACTTC	CASSVQGAETQYF	TRBJ2-5	many	TRBD1	TRBV9
TGCAGTGCTAGAGGGTCGGAGGGCTACACCTTC	CSARGSEGYTF	TRBJ1-2	many	NA	TRBV20-1
TGCGCCAGCAGCCAAGATAGGGCCGTAACCGAAGCTTTCTTT	CASSQDRAVTEAFF	TRBJ1-1	many	NA	TRBV4-3
TGCAGTACTCTTGGGGATCGGTACGAGCAGTACTTC	CSTLGDRYEQYF	TRBJ2-7	NA	NA	TRBV20-1
TGCGCCAGCAGCTGGGGACTCCCGGGACAGAATAATTCACCCCTCCACTTT	CASSWGLPGQNNSPLHF	TRBJ1-6	few	TRBD1	TRBV5-1
TGTGCCATCAGTGAGCCTAGCGGGGCGAAAGAGACCCAGTACTTC	CAISEPSGAKETQYF	TRBJ2-5	many	TRBD2	TRBV10-3
TGCGCCAGCGTAGCTTCCGGGAGCTACGAGCAGTACTTC	CASVASGSYEQYF	TRBJ2-7	many	NA	TRBV5-1
TGTGCCAGCAGTCTTTCCGGGACCTCTGACCCCTACGAGCAGTACTTC	CASSLSGTSDPYEQYF	TRBJ2-7	many	NA	TRBV28
TGCAGTGCTAGCTCGCCGGGAACTGAAGCTTTCTTT	CSASSPGTEAFF	TRBJ1-1	many	NA	TRBV20-1
TGCAGTGCTAGCCCCCCGACAGGGGGGCTTACCTACGAGCAGTACTTC	CSASPPTGGLTYEQYF	TRBJ2-7	many	TRBD1	TRBV20-1
TGTGCCAGCAGCTTATACAACCCCATACAGGGCTACAATCAGCCCCAGCATTTT	CASSLYNPIQGYNQPQHF	TRBJ1-5	many	NA	TRBV7-7
TGCGCCAGCAGCCCCGCGGGCACAGATACGCAGTATTTT	CASSPAGTDTQYF	TRBJ2-3	many	NA	TRBV5-1
TGTGCCAGCAGCTCCGGGGGAGGAGGTGAGACCCAGTACTTC	CASSSGGGGETQYF	TRBJ2-5	many	NA	TRBV7-9
TGTGCCAGCGTCCGGGATTGGGGCAGGCAGAACACCGGGGAGCTGTTTTTT	CASVRDWGRQNTGELFF	TRBJ2-2	NA	NA	TRBV5-5
TGTGCCAGCAGCCAAGAATCAGAAATCTCCTACGAGCAGTACTTC	CASSQESEISYEQYF	TRBJ2-7	many	NA	TRBV3-1
TGTGCCAGCAGCCCCCGGACAGTGAACCAGGCTAACTCCTACGAGCAGTACTTC	CASSPRTVNQANSYEQYF	TRBJ2-7	NA	NA	TRBV21-1
TGTGCCAGCAGTTATGGACCGGGACAGGGTTACCCTCAGCCCCAGCATTTT	CASSYGPGQGYPQPQHF	TRBJ1-5	many	TRBD1	TRBV6-2/TRBV6-3
TGCAGTGCTAGAGTGGGGGTTCGCTTGTTGGAGTTCTTC	CSARVGVRLLEFF	TRBJ2-1	NA	NA	TRBV20-1
TGCGCCAGCAGCTTGGTTACTAGTGAGGAGACCCAGTACTTC	CASSLVTSEETQYF	TRBJ2-5	NA	NA	TRBV5-1